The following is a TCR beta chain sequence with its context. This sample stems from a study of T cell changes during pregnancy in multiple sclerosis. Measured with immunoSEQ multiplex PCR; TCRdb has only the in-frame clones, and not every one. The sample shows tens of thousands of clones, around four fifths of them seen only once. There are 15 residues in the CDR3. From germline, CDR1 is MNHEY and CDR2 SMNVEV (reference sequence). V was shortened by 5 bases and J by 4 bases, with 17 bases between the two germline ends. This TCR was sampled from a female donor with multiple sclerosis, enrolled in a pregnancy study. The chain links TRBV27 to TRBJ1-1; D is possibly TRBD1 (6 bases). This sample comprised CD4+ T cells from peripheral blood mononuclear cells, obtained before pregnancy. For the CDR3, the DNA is TGTGCCAGCAGTGGGTATTCAGGGGTGCCCACTGAAGCTTTCTTT. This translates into CASSGYSGVPTEAFF.